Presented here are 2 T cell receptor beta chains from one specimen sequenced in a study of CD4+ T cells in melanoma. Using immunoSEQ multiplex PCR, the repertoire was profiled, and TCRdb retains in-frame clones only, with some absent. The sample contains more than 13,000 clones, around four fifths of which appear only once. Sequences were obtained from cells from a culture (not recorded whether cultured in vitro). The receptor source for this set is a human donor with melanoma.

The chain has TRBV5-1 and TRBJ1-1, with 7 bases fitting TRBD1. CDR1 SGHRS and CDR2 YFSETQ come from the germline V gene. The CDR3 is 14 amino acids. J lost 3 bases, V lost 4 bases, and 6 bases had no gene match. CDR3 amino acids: CASSDPGGDTEAFF. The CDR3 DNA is TGCGCCAGCAGCGACCCAGGGGGGGACACTGAAGCTTTCTTT.

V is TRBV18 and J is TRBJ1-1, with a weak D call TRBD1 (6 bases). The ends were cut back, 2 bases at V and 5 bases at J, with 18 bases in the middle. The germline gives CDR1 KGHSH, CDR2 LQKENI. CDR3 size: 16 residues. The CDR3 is CASSPKLQGDRTEAFF. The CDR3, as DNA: TGTGCCAGCTCACCAAAATTACAGGGCGATAGGACTGAAGCTTTCTTT. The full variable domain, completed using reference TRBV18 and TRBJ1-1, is NAGVMQNPRHLVRRRGQEARLRCSPMKGHSHVYWYRQLPEEGLKFMVYLQKENIIDESGMPKERFSAEFPKEGPSILRIQQVVRGDSAAYFCASSPKLQGDRTEAFFGQGTRLTVV.